These 21 T cell receptor beta chains were sequenced from one sample in a study of PD-L1 blockade in urothelial cancer. Here immunoSEQ multiplex PCR was the method, and the copy in TCRdb shows in-frame clones only, minus some. The data contain tens of thousands of clones, more than 80% of them singletons. The time point was: pretreatment peripheral blood. The sequencing used PBMCs, collected around atezolizumab (anti-PD-L1) treatment. These receptors originate from a man between 65 and 79 years old with urothelial cancer.

The rearrangement uses TRBV4-2 and TRBJ1-2; a weak D match, TRBD1 (6 bases). CDR1 LGHNA and CDR2 YNFKEQ come from the germline V gene. This CDR3 comprises 16 residues. V lost 0 bases to trimming and J lost 7 bases, with 18 bases between them. CDR3 sequence: CASSQDYFGGGGGYTF. Here the CDR3 DNA reads TGTGCCAGCAGCCAAGATTATTTCGGGGGGGGCGGTGGCTACACCTTC.

J is TRBJ2-1 and V is TRBV28; 8 bases are shared with TRBD2. The CDR3 sequence is 14 residues long. V trimming: 2 bases; J trimming: 7 bases; junction bases outside the gene matches: 4. CDR1 is MDHEN, CDR2 SYDVKM, per germline. The CDR3 DNA follows: TGTGCCAGCAGTTTAACGGGAGGGAAGAATGAGCAGTTCTTC. Residues: CASSLTGGKNEQFF. The whole variable domain, filled in from reference TRBV28 and TRBJ2-1, reads DVKVTQSSRYLVKRTGEKVFLECVQDMDHENMFWYRQDPGLGLRLIYFSYDVKMKEKGDIPEGYSVSREKKERFSLILESASTNQTSMYLCASSLTGGKNEQFFGPGTRLTVL.

This chain links TRBV11-3 with TRBJ2-1; 8 bases map to TRBD2. The germline V gene has CDR1 SGHNT and CDR2 YENEEA. With V trimmed by 4 bases and J by 4 bases, 9 bases remained unmatched. The CDR3 is 16 residues long. CDR3 residues: CASSSRAGAIYNEQFF. The CDR3 DNA follows: TGTGCCAGCAGCTCCCGAGCGGGAGCTATATACAATGAGCAGTTCTTC. The whole variable domain, remainder taken from reference TRBV11-3 and TRBJ2-1, is EAGVVQSPRYKIIEKKQPVAFWCNPISGHNTLYWYLQNLGQGPELLIRYENEEAVDDSQLPKDRFSAERLKGVDSTLKIQPAELGDSAVYLCASSSRAGAIYNEQFFGPGTRLTVL.

CDR3: CSVQPGRNTIYF. The CDR3 DNA is TGCAGCGTTCAGCCAGGGAGGAACACCATATATTTT. This chain uses TRBV29-1 with TRBJ1-3, with a tentative D call TRBD1 (5 bases). The CDR3 spans 12 residues. The V gene's germline CDR1 is SQVTM and CDR2 ANQGSEA. Trimming removed 5 bases at V and 7 bases at J, with 12 bases between.

The chain employs TRBV30 and TRBJ2-7; D possibly corresponds to TRBD2 (6 bases). Trimming pared 2 bases from V and 0 bases from J, leaving 11 bases between. The CDR3 is made up of 14 amino acids. CDR1 is GTSNPN and CDR2 is SVGIG in the germline V gene (reference sequence). This CDR3 is CAWSPRDFSYEQYF. CDR3 DNA sequence: TGTGCCTGGAGTCCCCGGGACTTCTCCTACGAGCAGTACTTC.

The genes are TRBV30 and TRBJ2-2; D not resolved. The germline V and J ends were trimmed by 0 bases and 7 bases, with 15 bases remaining between them. The CDR3 totals 15 residues. From germline, CDR1 is GTSNPN and CDR2 SVGIG (reference sequence). This CDR3 is CAWSVAGSVGGELFF. The CDR3 nucleotides read TGTGCCTGGAGTGTAGCCGGGTCGGTGGGCGGGGAGCTGTTTTTT. The full variable domain, completed using reference TRBV30 and TRBJ2-2, is SQTIHQWPATLVQPVGSPLSLECTVEGTSNPNLYWYRQAAGRGLQLLFYSVGIGQISSEVPQNLSASRPQDRQFILSSKKLLLSDSGFYLCAWSVAGSVGGELFFGEGSRLTVL.

The DNA for the CDR3 is TGTGCCTGGAGTCGTACGGTACAGTCCTACGAGCAGTACTTC. It specifies CAWSRTVQSYEQYF. This chain joins TRBV30 and TRBJ2-7; D is uncertain. Deletions cut 2 bases from V and 1 base from J, with 12 bases between. The germline V gene has CDR1 GTSNPN and CDR2 SVGIG (reference sequence). This CDR3 spans 14 amino acids.

The V call is TRBV27, the J call TRBJ2-5; possibly TRBD2 for D (5 bases). Per germline, CDR1 MNHEY and CDR2 SMNVEV (reference sequence). The V end was cut by 8 bases, the J end by 5 bases, with 18 bases between. CDR3 size: 14 residues. CDR3 region: CASFPAGRRETQYF. For the CDR3, the DNA is TGTGCCAGCTTCCCCGCCGGACGGAGGGAGACCCAGTACTTC.

The chain combines TRBV7-9 with TRBJ1-1; no firm D call. V was trimmed by 8 bases and J by 0 bases, leaving 10 bases between them. This CDR3 region has 13 residues. Germline CDR1 reads SEHNR; CDR2 reads FQNEAQ (reference sequence). The CDR3 DNA reads TGTGCCAGCTCCTACGGGGTGAACACTGAAGCTTTCTTT. Translating it yields CASSYGVNTEAFF.

The genes are TRBV6-5 and TRBJ1-2; perhaps TRBD1 as D (5 bases). The germline CDR1 and CDR2 sequences are MNHEY and SVGAGI. Trimming took 0 bases from V and 4 from J, leaving 12 bases between them. The CDR3 is 15 amino acids. The CDR3 is CASSYSKGRAYGYTF. The CDR3 region has the DNA TGTGCCAGCAGTTACTCGAAAGGCAGGGCCTATGGCTACACCTTC.

In this sample, this clone turned up a few times. This chain joins TRBV21-1 and TRBJ2-2; no check of the table's D call, TRBD2, against the DNA was made. TRBV21-1 is recorded as a pseudogene. The CDR3 spans 18 residues. CDR3 residues: CASSKIPPSGINTGELFF. DNA of the CDR3: TGTGCCAGCAGCAAAATTCCCCCTAGCGGGATCAACACCGGGGAGCTGTTTTTT.

The chain links TRBV5-5 to TRBJ1-4, with D possibly matching TRBD1 (6 bases). The CDR3 sequence is 17 residues long. The germline V and J ends were trimmed by 2 bases and 3 bases, with 17 bases remaining between them. CDR1 SGHKS and CDR2 YYEKEE come from the germline V gene (reference sequence). CDR3 in amino acids: CASSLTPDRSSNEKLFF. The CDR3 bases are TGTGCCAGCAGCTTAACACCCGACAGGTCCTCTAATGAAAAACTGTTTTTT.

The V call is TRBV2, the J call TRBJ2-2; D may be TRBD1 (6 bases). This CDR3 is 16 amino acids long. Germline V gene sequence: CDR1 SNHLY, CDR2 FYNNEI. The V and J ends lost 8 bases and 2 bases respectively, with 18 bases between them. CDR3 amino acids: CASHNGQSRNTGELFF. The CDR3 region has the DNA TGTGCCAGCCATAATGGACAGAGCCGAAACACCGGGGAGCTGTTTTTT.

A few counts support this clone. V gene TRBV30 combines with J gene TRBJ2-3; 7 nucleotides match TRBD2. Germline loops: CDR1 GTSNPN, CDR2 SVGIG (reference sequence). The CDR3 spans 13 residues. The V segment lost 3 bases and the J segment 3 bases; nucleotides outside the gene matches: 3. As DNA, the CDR3 is TGTGCCTGGAGCTGGGGGGGAACAGATACGCAGTATTTT. Protein sequence: CAWSWGGTDTQYF.

The rearrangement uses TRBV6-5 and TRBJ1-3; D call uncertain. The V gene lost 5 bases and the J gene lost 0 bases, with 11 bases spanning the gap. This CDR3 is built from 15 residues. CDR1 is MNHEY, CDR2 SVGAGI, per germline. CDR3 amino acids: CASSTSVSSGNTIYF. CDR3 coding DNA: TGTGCCAGCAGTACCTCCGTGAGCTCTGGAAACACCATATATTTT.

This clone was seen once. The genes are TRBV30 and TRBJ2-4; the match to TRBD2 covers 8 bases. The V gene's germline CDR1 is GTSNPN and CDR2 SVGIG (reference sequence). V lost 5 bases, J lost 7 bases, and 7 bases stayed unmatched. There are 13 residues in the CDR3. This CDR3 is CAWLTPGGNIQYF. In DNA, the CDR3 is TGTGCCTGGCTCACCCCGGGGGGGAACATTCAGTACTTC.

Here the CDR3 DNA reads TGTGCCAGCAGCTTAGCCGAGGCAGGGCTGAGAAAACTGTTTTTT. Amino acid sequence: CASSLAEAGLRKLFF. The chain carries TRBV7-9 and TRBJ1-4, with D maybe TRBD1 (5 bases). The CDR3 has 15 residues. CDR1 SEHNR and CDR2 FQNEAQ come from the germline V gene (reference sequence). V was trimmed by 0 bases and J by 10 bases, leaving 15 bases between them.

The chain uses TRBV21-1 and TRBJ1-2; TRBD1 is the table's D call and was not checked against the DNA. TRBV21-1 is assigned pseudogene status. The CDR3 spans 15 residues. CDR3 sequence reads: CASSAPGQGNYGYTF. CDR3 coding DNA: TGTGCCAGCAGCGCCCCGGGACAGGGGAACTATGGCTACACCTTC.

The chain links TRBV7-8 to TRBJ2-3, with D possibly being TRBD2 (5 bases). Per the germline V gene, CDR1 is SGHVS and CDR2 is FQNEAQ. The CDR3 runs 14 residues. V was cut by 6 bases and J by 4 bases, with 14 bases left in between. Written as DNA, the CDR3 is TGTGCCAGCAGTTCCTGGGGAGTGGCAGATACGCAGTATTTT. Its protein product is CASSSWGVADTQYF.

The rearrangement joins TRBV6-1 to TRBJ1-1; 7 positions match TRBD1. Germline V gene sequence: CDR1 MNHNS, CDR2 SASEGT. The CDR3 totals 14 residues. J was trimmed by 5 bases and V by 1 base; bases with no gene match: 4. CDR3 nucleotides: TGTGCCAGCAGTGAAGAGGGGGCGTGGACTGAAGCTTTCTTT. Protein sequence: CASSEEGAWTEAFF.

V gene TRBV27 combines with J gene TRBJ2-1, with D perhaps TRBD2 (7 bases). The length of the CDR3 is 15 residues. From germline, CDR1 is MNHEY and CDR2 SMNVEV (reference sequence). The V and J ends lost 8 bases and 10 bases respectively, with 24 bases between them. The CDR3: CASCLGAGVGVEQFF. DNA for the CDR3: TGTGCCAGCTGCCTGGGGGCGGGAGTGGGAGTGGAGCAGTTCTTC.